Described below is a single T cell receptor beta chain sequence and its context. Its antigen remains unknown. These data originate in a study of cytomegalovirus exposure and HLA in healthy donors. Study conclusions and caveats: TCR beta sequences reportedly predicted most subjects' HLA-A and HLA-B alleles accurately.

V was cut by 1 base and J by 2 bases, with 7 bases left in between. This CDR3 has 14 amino acids. The germline CDR1 and CDR2 sequences are LGHNA and YSLEER. The PCR ran on 60 Vbeta and 13 Jbeta primers. Generated by immunoSEQ multiplex PCR, the TCRdb table keeps only in-frame clones and is missing some. Of under 140,000 clones listed, around 76% are singletons. J is TRBJ2-3 and V is TRBV4-3; no definite D call. This clonotype was sampled from a young man in good health and CMV-seropositive. Input material: PBMCs. CDR3 amino acids: CASSQGLPTDTQYF. The CDR3 coding sequence is TGCGCCAGCAGCCAAGGACTGCCCACAGATACGCAGTATTTT.